This TCR beta chain was observed in a study of blood T cell repertoires in COVID-19. In the original processing: Amplifying reference gene primers gave estimates of nucleated cell counts. Profiled with immunoSEQ multiplex PCR; TCRdb holds only in-frame clones, not every one. For V, J and clone size, that table is used; D and trimming come from the DNA. The sample gives about 130,000 clones, roughly 87% of which show up once; approximately 20% is in the top ten. This study enrolled people aged about 18 to 90 from approximately 24 US geographic areas. The material sequenced was PBMCs or T cells enriched from blood (not recorded which). This TCR was recovered from a young man who had recovered from COVID-19.

CDR3 region: CASSQAGTGRYNSPLHF. The CDR3 nucleotides read TGTGCCAGCAGCCAGGCCGGGACAGGGAGGTATAATTCACCCCTCCACTTT. The rearrangement joins TRBV3-1 (or the pseudogene TRBV3-2) to TRBJ1-6; 9 nucleotides align to TRBD1. The CDR3 is made up of 17 amino acids. J was trimmed by 4 bases and V by 3 bases; bases with no gene match: 7. Germline V gene sequence: CDR1 LGHDT, CDR2 YNNKEL (reference sequence).